Presented here are 20 T cell receptor beta chains from one specimen sequenced in a study of T-cell memory formation after mild COVID-19. TCRdb re-derived calls from the 5' RACE reads in MiXCR, one entry per CDR3 protein. This table has 100,000 to 150,000 distinct CDR3 sequences, approximately 17% appearing once. Specimen: PBMCs or a T cell subset sorted from them (not recorded which). Receptors originate from a man aged 18 to 30 who had mild COVID-19 (a few samples of this study predate the infection). Cell type and time point are not known.

This clonotype was seen at least ten times. The V gene is TRBV7-2, the J gene TRBJ2-3; unclear D gene. The V gene's germline CDR1 is SGHTA and CDR2 FQGNSA. The CDR3 has 12 residues. V gave up 4 bases and J gave up 1 base, with 3 bases separating them. The CDR3 DNA reads TGTGCCAGCAGCTCAGGCACAGATACGCAGTATTTT. Protein: CASSSGTDTQYF.

V gene TRBV5-1 combines with J gene TRBJ2-1, with D possibly TRBD2 on 6 matching bases. CDR1 is SGHRS and CDR2 is YFSETQ in the germline V gene. V was clipped by 3 bases and J by 5 bases, with 15 bases between them. This CDR3 contains 15 residues. The CDR3 is CASSSNLAANNEQFF. Written as DNA, the CDR3 is TGCGCCAGCAGCTCCAACTTAGCGGCCAACAATGAGCAGTTCTTC.

The chain links TRBV4-2 to TRBJ1-1; D unresolved. The V and J ends lost 3 bases and 8 bases respectively, with 7 bases between them. This CDR3 is 11 amino acids long. The germline gives CDR1 LGHNA, CDR2 YNFKEQ. The CDR3 loop is CASSHNSEAFF. In DNA, the CDR3 is TGTGCCAGCAGCCACAATTCGGAAGCTTTCTTT.

This clonotype was recorded at least ten times. J is TRBJ2-7 and V is TRBV6-5, with a weak D call TRBD1 (5 bases). This CDR3 has 14 residues. The germline V and J ends were trimmed by 6 bases and 7 bases, with 19 bases remaining between them. Germline loops: CDR1 MNHEY, CDR2 SVGAGI. Written as DNA, the CDR3 is TGTGCCAGCAGCCCCCGGGCGTTGGGGCTAGAGCAGTACTTC. Translating it yields CASSPRALGLEQYF.

This clonotype turned up a few times. The rearrangement joins TRBV7-9 to TRBJ1-2; 9 positions agree with TRBD1. Germline CDR1 and CDR2: SEHNR and FQNEAQ (reference sequence). The trim removed 1 base at V and 7 bases at J, leaving 4 bases unmatched. The CDR3 extends over 14 amino acids. The CDR3 DNA follows: TGTGCCAGCAGCTTAGACAGGGGGCGCGGTGGCTACACCTTC. This encodes CASSLDRGRGGYTF. The entire variable domain, with the rest obtained from reference TRBV7-9 and TRBJ1-2, is as follows: DTGVSQNPRHKITKRGQNVTFRCDPISEHNRLYWYRQTLGQGPEFLTYFQNEAQLEKSRLLSDRFSAERPKGSFSTLEIQRTEQGDSAMYLCASSLDRGRGGYTFGSGTRLTVV.

The table lists this clonotype with many counts. The V and J genes are TRBV5-1 and TRBJ2-3; the D gene is possibly TRBD2 (5 bases). V was clipped by 0 bases and J by 3 bases, with 8 bases between them. The germline CDR1 and CDR2 sequences are SGHRS and YFSETQ. The CDR3 length is 14 residues. The CDR3, as DNA: TGCGCCAGCAGCTTGGCAACGGGGACAGATACGCAGTATTTT. Translating it yields CASSLATGTDTQYF.

The chain uses TRBV6-2 or TRBV6-3 and TRBJ2-7; 7 bases fit TRBD2. This CDR3 is built from 14 residues. Germline CDR1 and CDR2: MNHEY and SVGEGT. V was clipped by 5 bases and J by 4 bases; unmatched bases: 8. The CDR3: CASSRRGLTYEQYF. CDR3 coding DNA: TGTGCCAGCAGTCGGCGGGGGTTGACTTACGAGCAGTACTTC.

This clonotype was seen more than once but under ten times. This rearrangement joins TRBV5-1 to TRBJ2-5, with D tentatively TRBD1 or TRBD2 (5 bases each). The V end was cut by 0 bases, the J end by 2 bases, with 14 bases between. From germline, CDR1 is SGHRS and CDR2 YFSETQ. The CDR3 is 16 residues long. Written as DNA, the CDR3 is TGCGCCAGCAGCTTGGAGGGGCGGAGGCTACAAGAGACCCAGTACTTC. This gives the protein CASSLEGRRLQETQYF.

The chain joins TRBV12-3 or TRBV12-4 to TRBJ2-2; no reliable D call. V was shortened by 6 bases and J by 5 bases, with 4 bases between the two germline ends. The CDR3 spans 11 residues. The CDR3 sequence: CASRQTGELFF. The CDR3 region has the DNA TGTGCCAGCAGGCAGACCGGGGAGCTGTTTTTT.

The V and J genes are TRBV7-2 and TRBJ2-7; D not certain. Germline assignment: CDR1 SGHTA and CDR2 FQGNSA. V was pared by 4 bases and J by 5 bases, with 12 bases between. The CDR3 contains 13 residues. CDR3 sequence: CASSSTLLNEQYF. CDR3 bases: TGTGCCAGCAGCTCGACCCTATTGAACGAGCAGTACTTC.

This clonotype was recorded only once. The chain combines TRBV19 with TRBJ2-1; maybe TRBD1 (7 bases). V was cut by 7 bases and J by 12 bases, with 25 bases left in between. Germline CDR1 reads LNHDA; CDR2 reads SQIVND (reference sequence). CDR3 length: 15 residues. This CDR3 reads CASTVTGTERRGQFF. DNA for the CDR3: TGTGCCAGTACCGTCACCGGGACAGAGAGGAGGGGGCAGTTCTTC.

This clonotype was detected a few times. V and J are TRBV7-2 and TRBJ2-5, with D hard to call. The CDR3 runs 17 residues. Germline CDR1 is SGHTA and CDR2 is FQGNSA. V was cut by 0 bases and J by 1 base, with 15 bases left in between. The CDR3 DNA follows: TGTGCCAGCAGCTTAGCGGCTGGTGGAAGGATCCAAGAGACCCAGTACTTC. Protein sequence: CASSLAAGGRIQETQYF. Full variable domain (missing parts from reference TRBV7-2 and TRBJ2-5): GAGVSQSPSNKVTEKGKDVELRCDPISGHTALYWYRQSLGQGLEFLIYFQGNSAPDKSGLPSDRFSAERTGGSVSTLTIQRTQQEDSAVYLCASSLAAGGRIQETQYFGPGTRLLVL.

The sample holds many counts of this clonotype. This rearrangement joins TRBV27 to TRBJ2-3, with 9 bases lining up with TRBD1. The germline CDR1 and CDR2 sequences are MNHEY and SMNVEV (reference sequence). CDR3 size: 14 residues. V was pared by 10 bases and J by 4 bases, with 9 bases of the junction left unmatched. This CDR3 reads CATTPGQGSDTQYF. The DNA for the CDR3 is TGTGCCACCACGCCGGGACAGGGATCAGATACGCAGTATTTT.

V usage is TRBV6-5 and J usage is TRBJ2-2; no reliable D call. The CDR3 is made up of 15 amino acids. V was clipped by 4 bases and J by 6 bases, with 15 bases between them. Germline-derived CDR1 and CDR2 are MNHEY and SVGAGI. The CDR3 region is CASSSNPDPPGELFF. CDR3 nucleotides: TGTGCCAGCAGTTCAAATCCGGACCCACCCGGGGAGCTGTTTTTT.

This clonotype was found a few times. V usage is TRBV5-5 and J usage is TRBJ2-5; D unclear. The germline V and J ends were trimmed by 4 bases and 3 bases, with 10 bases remaining between them. Germline-derived CDR1 and CDR2 are SGHKS and YYEKEE (reference sequence). There are 13 residues in the CDR3. CDR3 loop: CASSLLGEETQYF. CDR3 DNA sequence: TGTGCCAGCAGCCTGCTGGGTGAAGAGACCCAGTACTTC.

J is TRBJ2-3 and V is TRBV20-1; 7 bases agree with TRBD1. CDR3 size: 15 residues. CDR1 is DFQATT, CDR2 SNEGSKA, per germline (reference sequence). V dropped 5 bases and J dropped 2; count of bases not matched to a gene: 10. CDR3 loop: CSASGTAKITDTQYF. As DNA, the CDR3 is TGCAGTGCTTCCGGGACAGCGAAAATCACAGATACGCAGTATTTT.

The chain links TRBV5-1 to TRBJ1-2, with a tentative D call TRBD1 (5 bases). The CDR3 is made up of 15 amino acids. Trimming removed 4 bases from V and 5 bases from J, with 18 bases in between. The germline V gene has CDR1 SGHRS and CDR2 YFSETQ. The DNA of the CDR3 is TGCGCCAGCAGCACGGGACCCTCCCAGGGATATGGCTACACCTTC. Translated: CASSTGPSQGYGYTF.

This clonotype was detected many times. V gene TRBV7-3 combines with J gene TRBJ2-2; D gene unclear. The V end lost 2 bases, the J end lost 5 bases, and 9 bases lay between the germline ends. There are 14 residues in the CDR3. Germline loops: CDR1 SGHTA, CDR2 FQGTGA. The CDR3 nucleotides are TGTGCCAGCAGCTTAGTAGGGCGAACCGGGGAGCTGTTTTTT. Translated, it gives CASSLVGRTGELFF.

This clonotype was recorded many times. The rearrangement joins TRBV10-3 to TRBJ2-7; D call uncertain. The germline CDR1 and CDR2 sequences are ENHRY and SYGVKD. CDR3 size: 15 residues. Trimming stripped 10 bases from V and 0 bases from J, with 19 bases between. The CDR3 bases are TGTGCCAGCTCGCTCGGACCCAGGAGCTCCTACGAGCAGTACGTC. Translation gives CASSLGPRSSYEQYV.

In its sample, this clonotype was seen many times. Written as DNA, the CDR3 is TGTGCCAGCAGCTCCCCGGGGTCCGAGACCCAGTACTTC. It is translated as CASSSPGSETQYF. The chain has TRBV5-5 and TRBJ2-5; the D gene is possibly TRBD2 (5 bases). Germline V gene data show CDR1 as SGHKS and CDR2 as YYEKEE (reference sequence). Trimming took 3 bases from V and 5 from J, leaving 11 bases between them. CDR3 length: 13 amino acids.